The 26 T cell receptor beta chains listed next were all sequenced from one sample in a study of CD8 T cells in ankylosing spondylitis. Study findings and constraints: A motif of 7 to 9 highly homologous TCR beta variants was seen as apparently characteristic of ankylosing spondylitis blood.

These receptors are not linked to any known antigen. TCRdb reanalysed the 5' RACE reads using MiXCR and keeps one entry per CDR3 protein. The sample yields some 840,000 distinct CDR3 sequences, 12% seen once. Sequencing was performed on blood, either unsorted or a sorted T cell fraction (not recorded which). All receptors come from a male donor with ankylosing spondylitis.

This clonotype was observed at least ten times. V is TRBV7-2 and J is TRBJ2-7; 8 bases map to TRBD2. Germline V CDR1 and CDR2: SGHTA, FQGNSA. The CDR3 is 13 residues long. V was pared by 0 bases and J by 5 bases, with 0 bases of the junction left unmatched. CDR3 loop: CASSLARGDEQYF. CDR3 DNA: TGTGCCAGCAGCTTAGCGCGGGGGGACGAGCAGTACTTC. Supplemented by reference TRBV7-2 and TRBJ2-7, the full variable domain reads GAGVSQSPSNKVTEKGKDVELRCDPISGHTALYWYRQSLGQGLEFLIYFQGNSAPDKSGLPSDRFSAERTGGSVSTLTIQRTQQEDSAVYLCASSLARGDEQYFGPGTRLTVT.

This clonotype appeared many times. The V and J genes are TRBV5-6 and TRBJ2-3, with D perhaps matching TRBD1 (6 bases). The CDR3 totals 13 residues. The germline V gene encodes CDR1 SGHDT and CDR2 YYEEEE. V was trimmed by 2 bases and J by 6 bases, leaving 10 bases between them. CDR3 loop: CASSLFRGDTQYF. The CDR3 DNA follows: TGTGCCAGCAGCTTATTCAGGGGCGATACGCAGTATTTT.

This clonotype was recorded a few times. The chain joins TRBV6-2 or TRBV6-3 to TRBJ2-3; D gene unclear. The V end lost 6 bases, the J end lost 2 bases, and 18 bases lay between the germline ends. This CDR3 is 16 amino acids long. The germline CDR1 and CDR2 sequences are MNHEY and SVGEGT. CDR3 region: CASRPPGRTSTDTQYF. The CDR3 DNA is TGTGCCAGCAGGCCCCCGGGTCGTACTTCCACAGATACGCAGTATTTT.

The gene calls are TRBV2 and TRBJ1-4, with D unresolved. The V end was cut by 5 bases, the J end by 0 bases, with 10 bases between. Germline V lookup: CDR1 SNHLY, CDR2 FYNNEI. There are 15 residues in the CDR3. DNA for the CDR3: TGTGCCAGCAGTCTGTTCGGGGCAACTAATGAAAAACTGTTTTTT. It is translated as CASSLFGATNEKLFF.

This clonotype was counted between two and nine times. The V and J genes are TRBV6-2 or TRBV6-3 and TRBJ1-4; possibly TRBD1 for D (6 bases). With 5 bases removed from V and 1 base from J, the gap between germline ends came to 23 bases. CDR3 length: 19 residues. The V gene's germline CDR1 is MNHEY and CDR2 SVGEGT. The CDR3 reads CASSPFESGSQGTNEKLFF. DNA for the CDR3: TGTGCCAGCAGTCCCTTCGAGTCGGGATCACAGGGAACTAATGAAAAACTGTTTTTT.

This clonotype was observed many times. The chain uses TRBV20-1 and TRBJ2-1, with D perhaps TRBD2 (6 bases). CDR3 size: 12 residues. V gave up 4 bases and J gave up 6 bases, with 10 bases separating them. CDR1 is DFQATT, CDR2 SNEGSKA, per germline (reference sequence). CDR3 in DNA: TGCAGTGCTACCCGGACTACCAATGAGCAGTTCTTC. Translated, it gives CSATRTTNEQFF.

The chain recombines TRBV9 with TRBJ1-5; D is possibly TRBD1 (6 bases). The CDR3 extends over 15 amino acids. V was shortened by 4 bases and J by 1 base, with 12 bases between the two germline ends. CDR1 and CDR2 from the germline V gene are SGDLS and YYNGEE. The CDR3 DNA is TGTGCCAGCAGCTCGTCAGGGGCAAGCAATCAGCCCCAGCATTTT. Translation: CASSSSGASNQPQHF. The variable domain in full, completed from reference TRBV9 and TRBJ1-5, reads DSGVTQTPKHLITATGQRVTLRCSPRSGDLSVYWYQQSLDQGLQFLIQYYNGEERAKGNILERFSAQQFPDLHSELNLSSLELGDSALYFCASSSSGASNQPQHFGDGTRLSIL.

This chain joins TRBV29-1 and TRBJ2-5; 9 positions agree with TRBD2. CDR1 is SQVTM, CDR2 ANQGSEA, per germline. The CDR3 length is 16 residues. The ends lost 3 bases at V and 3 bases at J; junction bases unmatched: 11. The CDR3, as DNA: TGCAGCGTTGACCCCCTCAATAGCGGGGGAGAAGAGACCCAGTACTTC. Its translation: CSVDPLNSGGEETQYF.

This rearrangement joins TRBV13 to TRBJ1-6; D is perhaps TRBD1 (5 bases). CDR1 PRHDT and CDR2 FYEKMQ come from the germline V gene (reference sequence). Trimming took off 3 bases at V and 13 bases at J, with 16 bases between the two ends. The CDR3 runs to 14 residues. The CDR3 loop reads CASSFRTGETPLHF. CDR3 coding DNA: TGTGCCAGCAGCTTCAGGACGGGGGAGACCCCCCTCCACTTT.

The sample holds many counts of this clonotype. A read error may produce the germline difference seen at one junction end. The CDR3 DNA reads TGTGCCAGCAGCCAAGATATTCAGGGGACTAGCGGCCGTTTT. Residues: CASSQDIQGTSGRF. This chain joins TRBV4-2 and TRBJ2-3; 11 positions match TRBD2. Germline CDR1 is LGHNA and CDR2 is YNFKEQ. The CDR3 consists of 14 residues.

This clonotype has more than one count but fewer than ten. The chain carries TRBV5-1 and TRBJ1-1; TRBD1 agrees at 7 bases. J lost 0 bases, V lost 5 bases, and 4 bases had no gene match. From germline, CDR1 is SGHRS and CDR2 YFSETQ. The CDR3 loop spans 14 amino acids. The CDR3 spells CASSTGTVNTEAFF. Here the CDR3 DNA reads TGCGCCAGCAGTACCGGGACAGTGAACACTGAAGCTTTCTTT.

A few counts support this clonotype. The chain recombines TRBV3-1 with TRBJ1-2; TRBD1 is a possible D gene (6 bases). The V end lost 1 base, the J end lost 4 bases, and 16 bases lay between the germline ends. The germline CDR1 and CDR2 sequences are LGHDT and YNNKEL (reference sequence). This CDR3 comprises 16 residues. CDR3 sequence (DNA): TGTGCCAGCAGCCAAGGGAGTTTTGGGGGCGGCTATGGCTACACCTTC. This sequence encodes CASSQGSFGGGYGYTF.

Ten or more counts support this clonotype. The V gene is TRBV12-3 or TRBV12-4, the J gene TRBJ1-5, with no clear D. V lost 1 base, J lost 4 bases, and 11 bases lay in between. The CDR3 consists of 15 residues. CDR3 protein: CASSLGAGLNQPQHF. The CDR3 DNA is TGTGCCAGCAGTTTAGGGGCAGGACTTAATCAGCCCCAGCATTTT.

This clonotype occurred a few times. CDR3 DNA sequence: TGCGCCAGCAGCCGTTGGACTAGCGGGAGAGGATACGACACCGGGGAGCTGTTTTTT. This translates into CASSRWTSGRGYDTGELFF. The chain uses TRBV5-1 and TRBJ2-2, with 13 bases fitting TRBD2. The V and J ends lost 4 bases and 3 bases, in that order; junction bases with no gene match: 12. The CDR3 runs to 19 residues. CDR1 is SGHRS and CDR2 is YFSETQ in the germline V gene.

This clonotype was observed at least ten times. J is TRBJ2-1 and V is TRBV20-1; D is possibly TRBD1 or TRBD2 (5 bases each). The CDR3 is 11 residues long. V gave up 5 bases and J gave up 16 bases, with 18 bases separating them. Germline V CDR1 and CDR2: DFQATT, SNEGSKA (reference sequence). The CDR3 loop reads CSAFPGQRYFF. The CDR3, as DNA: TGCAGTGCTTTCCCAGGGCAGCGGTACTTCTTC.

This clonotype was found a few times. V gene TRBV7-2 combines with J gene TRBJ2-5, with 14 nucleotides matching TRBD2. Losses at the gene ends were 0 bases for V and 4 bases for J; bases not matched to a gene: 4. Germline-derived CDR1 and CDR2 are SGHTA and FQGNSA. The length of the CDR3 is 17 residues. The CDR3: CASSLAGLAGEVETQYF. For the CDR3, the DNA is TGTGCCAGCAGCTTAGCGGGACTAGCGGGAGAGGTAGAGACCCAGTACTTC.

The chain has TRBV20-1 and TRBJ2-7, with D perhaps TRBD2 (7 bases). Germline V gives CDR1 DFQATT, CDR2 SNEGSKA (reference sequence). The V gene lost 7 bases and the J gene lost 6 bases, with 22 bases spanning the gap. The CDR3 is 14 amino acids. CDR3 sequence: CSGSGTGRGVEQYF. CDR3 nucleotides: TGCAGTGGGAGTGGTACAGGGAGGGGGGTCGAGCAGTACTTC.

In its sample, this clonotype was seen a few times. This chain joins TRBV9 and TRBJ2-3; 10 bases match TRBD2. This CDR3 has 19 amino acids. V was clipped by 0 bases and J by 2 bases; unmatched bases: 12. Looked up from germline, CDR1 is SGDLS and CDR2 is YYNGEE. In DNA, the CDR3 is TGTGCCAGCAGCGTAGGATCCAGCGGGAGGGCTAGCTCCACAGATACGCAGTATTTT. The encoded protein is CASSVGSSGRASSTDTQYF.

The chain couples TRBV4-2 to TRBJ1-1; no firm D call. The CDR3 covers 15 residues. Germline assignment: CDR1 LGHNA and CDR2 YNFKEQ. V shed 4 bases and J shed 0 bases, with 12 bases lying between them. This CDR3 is CASSPSDLMNTEAFF. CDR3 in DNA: TGTGCCAGCAGCCCCTCGGACCTTATGAACACTGAAGCTTTCTTT.

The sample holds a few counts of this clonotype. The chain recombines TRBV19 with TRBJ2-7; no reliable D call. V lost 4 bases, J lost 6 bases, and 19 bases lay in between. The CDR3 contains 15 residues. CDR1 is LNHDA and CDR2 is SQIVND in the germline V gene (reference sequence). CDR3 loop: CASSTYTGEFGEQYF. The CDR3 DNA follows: TGTGCCAGTAGTACCTACACCGGAGAGTTCGGCGAGCAGTACTTC.

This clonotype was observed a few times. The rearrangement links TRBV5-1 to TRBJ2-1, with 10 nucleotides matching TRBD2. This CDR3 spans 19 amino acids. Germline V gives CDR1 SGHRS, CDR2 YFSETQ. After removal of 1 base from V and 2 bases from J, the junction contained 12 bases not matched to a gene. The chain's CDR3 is CASSLMYSGGPPAYNEQFF. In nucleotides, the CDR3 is TGCGCCAGCAGCTTGATGTATAGCGGGGGGCCACCCGCCTACAATGAGCAGTTCTTC.

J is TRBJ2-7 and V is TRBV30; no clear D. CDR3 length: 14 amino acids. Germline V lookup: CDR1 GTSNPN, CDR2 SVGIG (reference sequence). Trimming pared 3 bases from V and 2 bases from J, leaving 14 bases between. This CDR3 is CAWSPGLNAYEQYF. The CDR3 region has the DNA TGTGCCTGGAGCCCTGGCCTCAACGCCTACGAGCAGTACTTC.

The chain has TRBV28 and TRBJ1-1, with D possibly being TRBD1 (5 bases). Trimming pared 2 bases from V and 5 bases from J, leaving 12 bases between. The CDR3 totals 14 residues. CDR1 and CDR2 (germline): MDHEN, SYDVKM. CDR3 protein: CASSLTGDWTEAFF. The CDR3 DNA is TGTGCCAGCAGTTTAACGGGGGATTGGACTGAAGCTTTCTTT.

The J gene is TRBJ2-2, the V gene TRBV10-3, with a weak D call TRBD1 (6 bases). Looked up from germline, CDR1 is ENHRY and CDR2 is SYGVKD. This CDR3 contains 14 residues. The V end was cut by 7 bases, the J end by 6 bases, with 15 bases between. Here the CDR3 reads CAINESDRPGELFF. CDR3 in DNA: TGTGCCATCAACGAGAGCGACAGGCCCGGGGAGCTGTTTTTT.

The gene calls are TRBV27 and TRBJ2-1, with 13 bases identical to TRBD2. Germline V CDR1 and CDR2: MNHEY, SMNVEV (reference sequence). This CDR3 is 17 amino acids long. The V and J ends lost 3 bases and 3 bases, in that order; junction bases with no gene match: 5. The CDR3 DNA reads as TGTGCCAGCAGTTTCCGGACTAGCGGGAGTGTCTACAATGAGCAGTTCTTC. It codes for CASSFRTSGSVYNEQFF.

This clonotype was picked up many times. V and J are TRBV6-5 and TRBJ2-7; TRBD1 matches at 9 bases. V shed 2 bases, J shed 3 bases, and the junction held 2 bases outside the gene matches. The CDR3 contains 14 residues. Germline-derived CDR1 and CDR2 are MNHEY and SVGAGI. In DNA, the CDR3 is TGTGCCAGCAGTTACGGGGGACAGGGCTACGAGCAGTACTTC. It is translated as CASSYGGQGYEQYF.